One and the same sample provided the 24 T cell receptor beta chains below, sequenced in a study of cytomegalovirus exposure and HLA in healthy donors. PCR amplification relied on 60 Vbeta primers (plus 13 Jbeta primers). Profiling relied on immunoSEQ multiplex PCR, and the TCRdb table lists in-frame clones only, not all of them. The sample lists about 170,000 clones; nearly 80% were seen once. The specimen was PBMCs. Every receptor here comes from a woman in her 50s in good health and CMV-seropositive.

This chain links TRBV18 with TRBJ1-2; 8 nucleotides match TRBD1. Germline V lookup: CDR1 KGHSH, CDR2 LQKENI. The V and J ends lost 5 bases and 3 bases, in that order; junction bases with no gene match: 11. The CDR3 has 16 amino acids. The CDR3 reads CASSRETGVVDYGYTF. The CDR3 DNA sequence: TGTGCCAGCTCAAGGGAGACAGGGGTAGTAGACTATGGCTACACCTTC.

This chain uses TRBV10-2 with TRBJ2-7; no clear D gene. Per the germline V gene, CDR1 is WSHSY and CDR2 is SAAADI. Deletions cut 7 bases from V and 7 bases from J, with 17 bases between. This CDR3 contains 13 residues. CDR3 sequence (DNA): TGCGCCAGCACTTCCCAGCCTTCTAGGGAGCAGTACTTC. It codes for CASTSQPSREQYF.

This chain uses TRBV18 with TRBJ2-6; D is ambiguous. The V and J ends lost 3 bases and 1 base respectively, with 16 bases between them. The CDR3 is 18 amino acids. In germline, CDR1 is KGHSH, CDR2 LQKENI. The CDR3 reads CASSPVVTFRSGANVLTF. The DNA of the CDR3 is TGTGCCAGCTCACCGGTCGTCACATTCAGATCTGGGGCCAACGTCCTGACTTTC.

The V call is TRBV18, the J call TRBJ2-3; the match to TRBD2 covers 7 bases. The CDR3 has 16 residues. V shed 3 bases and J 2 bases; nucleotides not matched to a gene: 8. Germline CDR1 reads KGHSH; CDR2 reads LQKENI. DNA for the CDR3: TGTGCCAGCTCACCTCCTCTAGCGGTAATCACAGATACGCAGTATTTT. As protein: CASSPPLAVITDTQYF.

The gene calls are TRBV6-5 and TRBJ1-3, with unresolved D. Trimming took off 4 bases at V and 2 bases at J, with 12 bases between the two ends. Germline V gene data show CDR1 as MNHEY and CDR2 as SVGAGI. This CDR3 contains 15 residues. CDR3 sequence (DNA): TGTGCCAGCAGTTCCAATCACCAGACTGGAAACACCATATATTTT. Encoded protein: CASSSNHQTGNTIYF.

The CDR3 DNA is TGTGCCAGCATCCGGGGGGTAGGGGGTGAGCAGTTCTTC. Encoded protein: CASIRGVGGEQFF. The V call is TRBV25-1, the J call TRBJ2-1, with a tentative D call TRBD2 (7 bases). Germline CDR1 is MGHDK and CDR2 is SYGVNS. V was clipped by 7 bases and J by 9 bases, with 16 bases between them. This CDR3 comprises 13 residues. The full variable domain, rest sourced from reference TRBV25-1 and TRBJ2-1, is EADIYQTPRYLVIGTGKKITLECSQTMGHDKMYWYQQDPGMELHLIHYSYGVNSTEKGDLSSESTVSRIRTEHFPLTLESARPSHTSQYLCASIRGVGGEQFFGPGTRLTVL.

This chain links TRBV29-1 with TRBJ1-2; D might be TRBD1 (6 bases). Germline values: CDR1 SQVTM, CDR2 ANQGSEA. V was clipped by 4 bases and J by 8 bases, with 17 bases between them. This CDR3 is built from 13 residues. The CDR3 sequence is CSVAGPGEKGYTF. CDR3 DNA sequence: TGCAGCGTTGCGGGACCAGGGGAAAAGGGCTACACCTTC. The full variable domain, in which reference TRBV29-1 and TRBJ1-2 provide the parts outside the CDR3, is SAVISQKPSRDICQRGTSLTIQCQVDSQVTMMFWYRQQPGQSLTLIATANQGSEATYESGFVIDKFPISRPNLTFSTLTVSNMSPEDSSIYLCSVAGPGEKGYTFGSGTRLTVV.

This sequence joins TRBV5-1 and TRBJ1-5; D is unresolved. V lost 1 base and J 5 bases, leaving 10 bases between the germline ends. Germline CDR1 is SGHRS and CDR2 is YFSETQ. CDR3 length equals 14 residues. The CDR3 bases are TGCGCCAGCAGCTTGTCGGGTTGGGATCAGCCCCAGCATTTT. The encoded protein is CASSLSGWDQPQHF.

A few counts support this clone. CDR3 nucleotide sequence: TGTGCCAGCAGTGTCGGGACAGGGGGTAACTATGGCTACACCTTC. Translated: CASSVGTGGNYGYTF. The rearrangement links TRBV2 to TRBJ1-2; the match to TRBD1 covers 11 bases. Germline values: CDR1 SNHLY, CDR2 FYNNEI. Trimming removed 4 bases from V and 1 base from J; junction bases left unmatched: 2. This CDR3 contains 15 residues.

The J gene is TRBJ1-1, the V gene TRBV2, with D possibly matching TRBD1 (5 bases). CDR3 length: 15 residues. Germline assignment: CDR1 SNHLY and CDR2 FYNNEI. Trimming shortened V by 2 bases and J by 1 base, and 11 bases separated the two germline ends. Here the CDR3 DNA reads TGTGCCAGCAGTGAACGGGGGGTAGCGAACACTGAAGCTTTCTTT. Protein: CASSERGVANTEAFF.

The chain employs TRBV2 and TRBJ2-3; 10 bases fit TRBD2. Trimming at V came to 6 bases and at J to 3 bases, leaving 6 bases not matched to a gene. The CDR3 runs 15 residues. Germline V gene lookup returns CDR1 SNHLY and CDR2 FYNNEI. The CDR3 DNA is TGTGCCAGCAGAATACTAGCGGGGATTACAGATACGCAGTATTTT. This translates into CASRILAGITDTQYF.

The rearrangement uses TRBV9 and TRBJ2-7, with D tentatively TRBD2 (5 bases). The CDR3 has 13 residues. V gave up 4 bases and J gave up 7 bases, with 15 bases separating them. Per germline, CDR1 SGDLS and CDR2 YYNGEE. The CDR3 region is CASSPGVGWEQYF. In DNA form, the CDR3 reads TGTGCCAGCAGCCCCGGGGTGGGGTGGGAGCAGTACTTC.

The CDR3 nucleotides read TGTGCCAGCAGCGTGTCACGGGACACTGAAGCTTTCTTT. Protein: CASSVSRDTEAFF. The chain carries TRBV9 and TRBJ1-1, with D unresolved. Germline lookup yields CDR1 SGDLS and CDR2 YYNGEE. There are 13 residues in the CDR3. V gave up 2 bases and J gave up 3 bases, with 8 bases separating them. Complete variable domain (other parts from reference TRBV9 and TRBJ1-1): DSGVTQTPKHLITATGQRVTLRCSPRSGDLSVYWYQQSLDQGLQFLIQYYNGEERAKGNILERFSAQQFPDLHSELNLSSLELGDSALYFCASSVSRDTEAFFGQGTRLTVV.

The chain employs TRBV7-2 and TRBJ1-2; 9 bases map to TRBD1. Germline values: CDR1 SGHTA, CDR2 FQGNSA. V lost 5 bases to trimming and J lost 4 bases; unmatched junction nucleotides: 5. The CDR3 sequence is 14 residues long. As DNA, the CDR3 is TGTGCCAGCAGCCGCGACAGGGGGGGCTATGGCTACACCTTC. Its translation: CASSRDRGGYGYTF.

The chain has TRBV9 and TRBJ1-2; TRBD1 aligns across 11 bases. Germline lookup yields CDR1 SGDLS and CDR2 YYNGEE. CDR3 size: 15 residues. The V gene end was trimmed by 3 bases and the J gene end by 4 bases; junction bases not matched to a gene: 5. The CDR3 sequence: CASSAMGTGGYGYTF. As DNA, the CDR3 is TGTGCCAGCAGCGCAATGGGGACAGGGGGCTATGGCTACACCTTC.

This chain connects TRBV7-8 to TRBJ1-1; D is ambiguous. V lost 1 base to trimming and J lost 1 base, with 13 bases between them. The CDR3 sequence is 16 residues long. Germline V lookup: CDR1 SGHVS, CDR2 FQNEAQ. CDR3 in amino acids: CASSLGLGGGNTEAFF. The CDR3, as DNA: TGTGCCAGCAGCTTAGGTCTAGGAGGAGGGAACACTGAAGCTTTCTTT.

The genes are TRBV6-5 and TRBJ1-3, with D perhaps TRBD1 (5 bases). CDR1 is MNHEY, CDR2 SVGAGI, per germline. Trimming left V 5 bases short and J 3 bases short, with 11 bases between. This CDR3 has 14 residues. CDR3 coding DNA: TGTGCCAGCAGTCGCGGGGGTTTTGGAAACACCATATATTTT. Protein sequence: CASSRGGFGNTIYF.

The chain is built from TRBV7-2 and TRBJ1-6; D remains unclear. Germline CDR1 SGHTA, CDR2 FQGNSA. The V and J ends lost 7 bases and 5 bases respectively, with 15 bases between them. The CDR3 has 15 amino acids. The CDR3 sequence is CASTRVVRDNSPLHF. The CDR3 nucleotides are TGTGCCAGCACGCGGGTTGTTAGGGATAATTCACCCCTCCACTTT.

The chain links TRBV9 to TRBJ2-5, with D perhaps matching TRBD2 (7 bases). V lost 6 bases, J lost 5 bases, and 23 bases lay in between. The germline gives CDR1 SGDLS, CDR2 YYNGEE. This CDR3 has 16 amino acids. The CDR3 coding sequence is TGTGCCAGCACCGTGGGTAGGGGGGGGAATCAGGAGACCCAGTACTTC. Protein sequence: CASTVGRGGNQETQYF.

In nucleotides, the CDR3 is TGCGCCAGCAGTGAGTCGAATAGCGGGAGGCTCCAGTTCTTC. Protein sequence: CASSESNSGRLQFF. The rearrangement uses TRBV10-2 and TRBJ2-1, with 10 bases identical to TRBD2. The J segment lost 13 bases and the V segment lost 0 bases, leaving 6 bases of the junction unmatched. This CDR3 has 14 amino acids. Germline V gene data show CDR1 as WSHSY and CDR2 as SAAADI.

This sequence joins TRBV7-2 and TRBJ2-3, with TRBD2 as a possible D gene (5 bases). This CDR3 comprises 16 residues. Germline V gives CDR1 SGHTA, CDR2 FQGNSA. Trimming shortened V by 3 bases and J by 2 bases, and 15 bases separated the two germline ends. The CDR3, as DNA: TGTGCCAGCAGCTTTATGGGAGTTGCCTCCACAGATACGCAGTATTTT. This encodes CASSFMGVASTDTQYF.

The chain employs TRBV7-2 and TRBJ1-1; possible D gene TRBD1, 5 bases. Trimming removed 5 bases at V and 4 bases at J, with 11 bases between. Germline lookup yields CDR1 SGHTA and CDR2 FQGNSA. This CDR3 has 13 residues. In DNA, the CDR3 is TGTGCCAGCAGCGGAGTGGGGGGCACTGAAGCTTTCTTT. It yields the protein CASSGVGGTEAFF.

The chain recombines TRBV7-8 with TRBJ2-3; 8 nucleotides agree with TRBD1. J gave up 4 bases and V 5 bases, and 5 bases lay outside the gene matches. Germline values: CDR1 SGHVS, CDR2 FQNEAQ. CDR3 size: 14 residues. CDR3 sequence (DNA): TGTGCCAGCAGCCATAGACAGGGGTCAGATACGCAGTATTTT. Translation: CASSHRQGSDTQYF.

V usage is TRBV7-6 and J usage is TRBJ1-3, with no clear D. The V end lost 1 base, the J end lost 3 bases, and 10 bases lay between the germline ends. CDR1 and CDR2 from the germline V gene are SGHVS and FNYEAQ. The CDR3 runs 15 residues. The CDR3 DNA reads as TGTGCCAGCAGCTTAGGTTCCCAGTTTGGAAACACCATATATTTT. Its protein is CASSLGSQFGNTIYF.